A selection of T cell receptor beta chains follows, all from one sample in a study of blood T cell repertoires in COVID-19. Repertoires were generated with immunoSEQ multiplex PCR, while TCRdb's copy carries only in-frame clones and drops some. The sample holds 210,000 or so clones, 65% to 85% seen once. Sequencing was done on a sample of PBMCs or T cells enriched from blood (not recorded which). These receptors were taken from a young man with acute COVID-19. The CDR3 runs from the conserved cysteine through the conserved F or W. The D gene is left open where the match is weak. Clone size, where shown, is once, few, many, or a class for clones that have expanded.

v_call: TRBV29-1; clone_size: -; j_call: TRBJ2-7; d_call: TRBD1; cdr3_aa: CSATTGGDEQYF; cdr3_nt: TGCAGCGCCACGACAGGGGGCGACGAGCAGTACTTC
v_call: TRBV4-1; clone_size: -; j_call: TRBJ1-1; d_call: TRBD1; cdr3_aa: CASSHLGQGLGEAFF; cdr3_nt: TGCGCCAGCAGCCATTTAGGACAGGGGTTGGGTGAAGCTTTCTTT
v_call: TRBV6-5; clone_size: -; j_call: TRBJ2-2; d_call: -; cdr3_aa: CASSYYGSELFF; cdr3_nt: TGTGCCAGCAGTTACTACGGGTCGGAGCTGTTTTTT
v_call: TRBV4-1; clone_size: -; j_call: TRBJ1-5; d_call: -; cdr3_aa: CASSQDPGQFQGNQPQHF; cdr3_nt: TGCGCCAGCAGCCAAGATCCAGGACAGTTCCAGGGGAATCAGCCCCAGCATTTT
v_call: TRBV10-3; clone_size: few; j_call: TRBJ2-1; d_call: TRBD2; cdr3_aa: CAISGSGAGVSYNEQFF; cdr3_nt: TGTGCCATCAGTGGGTCCGGAGCGGGGGTCTCCTACAATGAGCAGTTCTTC
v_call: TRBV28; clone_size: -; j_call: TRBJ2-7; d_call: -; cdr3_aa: CASSITDDYEQYF; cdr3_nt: TGTGCCAGCAGTATCACAGACGACTACGAGCAGTACTTC
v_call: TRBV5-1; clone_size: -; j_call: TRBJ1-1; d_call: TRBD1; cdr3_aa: CASSAKTTGDTEAFF; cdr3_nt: TGCGCCAGCAGCGCTAAAACTACAGGGGACACTGAAGCTTTCTTT
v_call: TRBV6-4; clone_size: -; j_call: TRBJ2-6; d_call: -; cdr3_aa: CASSDDSSGANVLTF; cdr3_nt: TGTGCCAGCAGTGACGACTCCTCTGGGGCCAACGTCCTGACTTTC
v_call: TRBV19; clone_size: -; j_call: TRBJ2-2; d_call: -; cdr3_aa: CASMRTLAANTGELFF; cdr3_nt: TGTGCCAGTATGCGGACACTAGCCGCGAACACCGGGGAGCTGTTTTTT
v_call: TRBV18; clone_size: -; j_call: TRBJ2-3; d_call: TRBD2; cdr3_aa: CASSPRTSRGRYTQYF; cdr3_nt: TGTGCCAGCTCACCCCGGACTAGCCGGGGAAGATATACGCAGTATTTT
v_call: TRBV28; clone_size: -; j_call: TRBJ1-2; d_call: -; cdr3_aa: CASSFRGTDGYTF; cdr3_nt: TGTGCCAGCAGTTTCCGGGGGACGGACGGCTACACCTTC